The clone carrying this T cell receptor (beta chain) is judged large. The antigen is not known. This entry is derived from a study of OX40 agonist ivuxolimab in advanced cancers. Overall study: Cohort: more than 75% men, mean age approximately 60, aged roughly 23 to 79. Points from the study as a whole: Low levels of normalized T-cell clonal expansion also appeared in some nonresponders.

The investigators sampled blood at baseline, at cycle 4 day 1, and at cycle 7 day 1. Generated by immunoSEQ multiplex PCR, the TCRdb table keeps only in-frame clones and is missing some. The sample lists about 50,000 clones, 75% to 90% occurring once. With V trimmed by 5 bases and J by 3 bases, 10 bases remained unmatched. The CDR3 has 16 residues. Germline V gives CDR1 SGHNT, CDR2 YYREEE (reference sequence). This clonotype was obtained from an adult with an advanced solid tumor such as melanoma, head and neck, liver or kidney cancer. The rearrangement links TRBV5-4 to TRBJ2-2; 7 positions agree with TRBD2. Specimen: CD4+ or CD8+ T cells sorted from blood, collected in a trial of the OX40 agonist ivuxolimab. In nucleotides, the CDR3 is TGTGCCAGCAGTAACGCGGGGGAAGGGGACACCGGGGAGCTGTTTTTT. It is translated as CASSNAGEGDTGELFF.